This is a list of T cell receptor beta chains from one sample in a study of blood T cells in healthy people across ages. A single record per CDR3 protein comes from TCRdb applying MiXCR to the 5' RACE reads. This table has 600,000 or so distinct CDR3 sequences, roughly 21% appearing once. The specimen was blood. All receptors derive from a man aged 65-85 years in good health. CDR3s include the opening cysteine and the closing phenylalanine or tryptophan. A D gene is named only where the DNA matches it firmly. Size is omitted from some rows. Given values are once, few, many or a class for expanded clones.

CDR3nt: TGTGCCAGCAGTTTAGGTTCCCGCACCGGGGAGCTGTTTTTT
CDR3aa: CASSLGSRTGELFF
d_gene: .
j_gene: TRBJ2-2
v_gene: TRBV12-3/TRBV12-4
abundance: .

CDR3nt: TGTGCCAGCTCACCCTGGACGGAAGAGACCCAGTACTTC
CDR3aa: CASSPWTEETQYF
d_gene: .
j_gene: TRBJ2-5
v_gene: TRBV18
abundance: many

CDR3nt: TGCAGTGCTAGGCGAGCGGGAGGAGGGAATGAGCAGTTCTTC
CDR3aa: CSARRAGGGNEQFF
d_gene: TRBD2
j_gene: TRBJ2-1
v_gene: TRBV20-1
abundance: .

CDR3nt: TGCGCCAGCAGCTTGGTTCATCAGGGCAGTGAGCAGTTCTTC
CDR3aa: CASSLVHQGSEQFF
d_gene: .
j_gene: TRBJ2-1
v_gene: TRBV5-1
abundance: .

CDR3nt: TGCGCCAGCAGCCAAGTCCTTGCAGTTGACAATGAGCAGTTCTTC
CDR3aa: CASSQVLAVDNEQFF
d_gene: .
j_gene: TRBJ2-1
v_gene: TRBV4-3
abundance: .

CDR3nt: TGCGCCAGCAGCCAGAATCAGGGGTCCCAAGAGACCCAGTACTTC
CDR3aa: CASSQNQGSQETQYF
d_gene: .
j_gene: TRBJ2-5
v_gene: TRBV4-3
abundance: many

CDR3nt: TGTGCCAGCAGCTTGGCCGCGGGTTTTGGATACAATGAGCAGTTCTTC
CDR3aa: CASSLAAGFGYNEQFF
d_gene: .
j_gene: TRBJ2-1
v_gene: TRBV5-6
abundance: few

CDR3nt: TGCAGTGCTAGGTACCCCGTGAGCGGGGGAAATGAGCAGTCCTTC
CDR3aa: CSARYPVSGGNEQSF
d_gene: TRBD2
j_gene: TRBJ2-5
v_gene: TRBV20-1
abundance: .

CDR3nt: TGTGCCAGCAGGGCGGGACTAGCGGGATCGGATACGCAGTATTTT
CDR3aa: CASRAGLAGSDTQYF
d_gene: TRBD2
j_gene: TRBJ2-3
v_gene: TRBV12-3/TRBV12-4
abundance: .

CDR3nt: TGTTACAGGGGGTCCTCTGGAAACACCATATATTTT
CDR3aa: CYRGSSGNTIYF
d_gene: TRBD1
j_gene: TRBJ1-3
v_gene: TRBV27
abundance: few

CDR3nt: TGCAGTGCTAGTGATCGGGATCCCTACGAGCAGTACTTC
CDR3aa: CSASDRDPYEQYF
d_gene: .
j_gene: TRBJ2-7
v_gene: TRBV20-1
abundance: few

CDR3nt: TGTGCCACCAGTGATTTGACTAGAAGCGAGCAGTACTTC
CDR3aa: CATSDLTRSEQYF
d_gene: .
j_gene: TRBJ2-7
v_gene: TRBV24-1
abundance: .

CDR3nt: TGTGCCAGCAGTCCGGGACAGGGGGCTGTGAATACGCAGTATTTT
CDR3aa: CASSPGQGAVNTQYF
d_gene: TRBD1
j_gene: TRBJ2-3
v_gene: TRBV6-5
abundance: .

CDR3nt: TGCAGCGTTGAGAGGGGACTTGGACAGGGCTCCTACGAGCAGTACTTC
CDR3aa: CSVERGLGQGSYEQYF
d_gene: TRBD1
j_gene: TRBJ2-7
v_gene: TRBV29-1
abundance: .

CDR3nt: TGTGCCAGCAGCCCAGGGGGCTATACTGAAGCTTTCTTT
CDR3aa: CASSPGGYTEAFF
d_gene: TRBD1
j_gene: TRBJ1-1
v_gene: TRBV5-6
abundance: .

CDR3nt: TGTGCCAGTAGGGCCGGGACAGGGGGATCCGGGGAGCTGTTTTTT
CDR3aa: CASRAGTGGSGELFF
d_gene: TRBD1
j_gene: TRBJ2-2
v_gene: TRBV19
abundance: .

CDR3nt: TGTGCCAGCCAACCGGGGGATGGGGGGCCCTATGAGACCCAGTACTTC
CDR3aa: CASQPGDGGPYETQYF
d_gene: .
j_gene: TRBJ2-5
v_gene: TRBV6-2/TRBV6-3
abundance: .

CDR3nt: TGCAGTGCTAGAGATCTTGGGGGATCCTACGAGCAGTACTTC
CDR3aa: CSARDLGGSYEQYF
d_gene: .
j_gene: TRBJ2-7
v_gene: TRBV20-1
abundance: .

CDR3nt: TGCGCCAGCAGCTTGGTCGCAGGAAGGGAGACCCAGTACTTC
CDR3aa: CASSLVAGRETQYF
d_gene: .
j_gene: TRBJ2-5
v_gene: TRBV5-1
abundance: few

CDR3nt: TGCGCCAGCAGACGGGCGGACCCGGTCACCGGGGAGCTGTTTTTT
CDR3aa: CASRRADPVTGELFF
d_gene: .
j_gene: TRBJ2-2
v_gene: TRBV5-1
abundance: .

CDR3nt: TGCAGTGCTATCACTCCGGGACAAAGAGCCAAAAACATTCAGTACTTC
CDR3aa: CSAITPGQRAKNIQYF
d_gene: .
j_gene: TRBJ2-4
v_gene: TRBV20-1
abundance: .

CDR3nt: TGTGCCAGCAGCTTAACTGCCGGGTTGGAGACCCAGTACTTC
CDR3aa: CASSLTAGLETQYF
d_gene: .
j_gene: TRBJ2-5
v_gene: TRBV7-3
abundance: few

CDR3nt: TGTGCCAGCAGCTTCAGCGGGAGAAGGAATGAGCAGTTCTTC
CDR3aa: CASSFSGRRNEQFF
d_gene: TRBD2
j_gene: TRBJ2-1
v_gene: TRBV5-4
abundance: .

CDR3nt: TGTGCCAGCAAACCGGACAGTGTATCCTACGAGCAGTACTTC
CDR3aa: CASKPDSVSYEQYF
d_gene: .
j_gene: TRBJ2-7
v_gene: TRBV28
abundance: few

CDR3nt: TGTGCCAGCAGTTCCTCCCCTGCGGGTGAGCAGTACTTC
CDR3aa: CASSSSPAGEQYF
d_gene: .
j_gene: TRBJ2-5
v_gene: TRBV6-6
abundance: few

CDR3nt: TGCAGTGCTAGAGATGAGGCAGACCGGGATGGCTACACCTTC
CDR3aa: CSARDEADRDGYTF
d_gene: .
j_gene: TRBJ1-2
v_gene: TRBV20-1
abundance: once

CDR3nt: TGTGCCAGCAGTTCGCAACGACAGGGAAACAATGGGCAGTTCTTC
CDR3aa: CASSSQRQGNNGQFF
d_gene: TRBD1
j_gene: TRBJ2-1
v_gene: TRBV28
abundance: few

CDR3nt: TGCAGTGCTAGAGATTTTTCCCGAACAGGGGGAAATCAGCAGTTCTTC
CDR3aa: CSARDFSRTGGNQQFF
d_gene: TRBD1
j_gene: TRBJ2-1
v_gene: TRBV20-1
abundance: .